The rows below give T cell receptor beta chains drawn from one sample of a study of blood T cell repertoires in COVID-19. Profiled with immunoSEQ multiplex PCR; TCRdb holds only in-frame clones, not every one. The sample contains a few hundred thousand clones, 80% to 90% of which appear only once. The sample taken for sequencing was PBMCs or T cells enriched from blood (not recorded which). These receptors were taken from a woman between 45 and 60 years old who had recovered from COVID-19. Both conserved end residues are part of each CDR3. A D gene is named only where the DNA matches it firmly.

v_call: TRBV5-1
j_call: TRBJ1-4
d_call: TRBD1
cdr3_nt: TGCGCCAGCAGCTTGCAGGGACAGACAACTAATGAAAAACTGTTTTTT
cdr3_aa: CASSLQGQTTNEKLFF

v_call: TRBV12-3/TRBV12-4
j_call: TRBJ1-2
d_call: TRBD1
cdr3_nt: TGTGCCAGCAGTCCCCCGGGACAGCTCTCCTGCACCTTC
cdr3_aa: CASSPPGQLSCTF

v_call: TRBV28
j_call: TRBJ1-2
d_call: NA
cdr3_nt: TGTGCCAGCAGTTTGCAGGCTTATGGCTACACCTTC
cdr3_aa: CASSLQAYGYTF

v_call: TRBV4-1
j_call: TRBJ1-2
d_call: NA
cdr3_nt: TGCGCCAGCAGCCAAGATAGGGGTTCGGCAGACAACTATGGCTACACCTTC
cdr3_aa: CASSQDRGSADNYGYTF

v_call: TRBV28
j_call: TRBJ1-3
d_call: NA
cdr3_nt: TGTGCCAGCAGTGTCGCAGGGCGAGGAAACACCATATATTTT
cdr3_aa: CASSVAGRGNTIYF

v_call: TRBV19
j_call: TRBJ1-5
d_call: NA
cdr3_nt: TGTGCCAGTAGTATGAGGGGGAACTATCGGCCCCAGCATTTT
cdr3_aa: CASSMRGNYRPQHF

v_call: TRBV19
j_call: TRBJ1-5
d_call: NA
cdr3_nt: TGTGCCAGTGTAGGTAACAGCTTTAGCAATCAGCCCCAGCATTTT
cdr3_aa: CASVGNSFSNQPQHF

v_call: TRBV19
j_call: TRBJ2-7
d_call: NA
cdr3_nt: TGTGCCAGTAGTATAGAAGGAGGCTACGAGCAGTACTTC
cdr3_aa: CASSIEGGYEQYF

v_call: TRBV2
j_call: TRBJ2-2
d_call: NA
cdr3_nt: TGTGCCAGCACCCCTTCCGCAGCTAGCCCCGGGGAGCTGTTTTTT
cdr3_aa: CASTPSAASPGELFF

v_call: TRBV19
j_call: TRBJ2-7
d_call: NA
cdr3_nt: TGTGCCAGTAGTCTTGTTCCCGCGGCCGAGCAGTACTTC
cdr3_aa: CASSLVPAAEQYF

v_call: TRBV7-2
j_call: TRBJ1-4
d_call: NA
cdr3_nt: TGTGCCAGCAGCTTTTGGGGGGGTAATGAAAAACTGTTTTTT
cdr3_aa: CASSFWGGNEKLFF